The rows below give T cell receptor beta chains drawn from one sample of a study of low-dose radiotherapy and immunotherapy resistance in tumors. MiXCR was run by TCRdb on the reads, yielding one entry per CDR3 protein. The sample has about 71,000 distinct CDR3 sequences; approximately 31% are singletons. Sequenced here: PBMCs, sampled before treatment. These receptors originate from a female donor with ovarian cancer. Both conserved end residues are part of each CDR3. Fields, in order: D gene, J gene, clone size, V gene, CDR3 DNA, CDR3 protein. The D gene is left open where the match is weak. Only part of the rows carry a size: once, few, many, or a class if the clone is expanded.

d_call: .
j_call: TRBJ2-3
clone_size: .
v_call: TRBV9
cdr3_nt: TGTGCCAGCAGCGTAGTAAAGTCCCCAGGGGATACGCAGTATTTT
cdr3_aa: CASSVVKSPGDTQYF

d_call: .
j_call: TRBJ2-1
clone_size: .
v_call: TRBV5-5
cdr3_nt: TGTGCCAGCAGGGGAGTCGGGCAAGCCGACAATGAGCAGTTCTTC
cdr3_aa: CASRGVGQADNEQFF

d_call: .
j_call: TRBJ2-7
clone_size: many
v_call: TRBV7-9
cdr3_nt: TGTGCCAGCAGCCAGTCCGACTACGAGCAGTACTTC
cdr3_aa: CASSQSDYEQYF

d_call: TRBD1
j_call: TRBJ1-2
clone_size: many
v_call: TRBV4-1
cdr3_nt: TGCGCCAGCAGCCAATTAACAGGGGGGCTCAACTATGGCTACACCTTC
cdr3_aa: CASSQLTGGLNYGYTF

d_call: .
j_call: TRBJ2-7
clone_size: few
v_call: TRBV5-8
cdr3_nt: TGTGCCAGCAGCCGGAAGACAGGCCTCGCCAGCTCCTACGAGCAGTACTTC
cdr3_aa: CASSRKTGLASSYEQYF

d_call: TRBD1
j_call: TRBJ2-1
clone_size: many
v_call: TRBV3-1
cdr3_nt: TGTGCCAGCAGCCGCCAAAGTGGGACAGGGGGAATCAATGAGCAGTTCTTC
cdr3_aa: CASSRQSGTGGINEQFF

d_call: .
j_call: TRBJ1-4
clone_size: .
v_call: TRBV5-6
cdr3_nt: TGTGCCAGCAGCTTGTACTCGTCGGAAAAACTGTTTTTT
cdr3_aa: CASSLYSSEKLFF

d_call: .
j_call: TRBJ2-2
clone_size: many
v_call: TRBV7-2
cdr3_nt: TGTGCCAGCAGCCGCCGACTAACCGGGGAGCTGTTTTTT
cdr3_aa: CASSRRLTGELFF

d_call: .
j_call: TRBJ2-7
clone_size: few
v_call: TRBV29-1
cdr3_nt: TGCAGCGTCACACAGGGATCGAACGAGCAGTACTTC
cdr3_aa: CSVTQGSNEQYF

d_call: TRBD2
j_call: TRBJ2-3
clone_size: many
v_call: TRBV12-3/TRBV12-4
cdr3_nt: TGTGCCAGCAGCCCGAGGGGCGGGGGGGCCCGGGCAGATACGCAGTATTTT
cdr3_aa: CASSPRGGGARADTQYF

d_call: .
j_call: TRBJ2-1
clone_size: .
v_call: TRBV4-2
cdr3_nt: TGTGCCAGCAGCCAAATGGTGGGAGGCCGAGGTGAGCAGTTCTTC
cdr3_aa: CASSQMVGGRGEQFF

d_call: .
j_call: TRBJ2-5
clone_size: many
v_call: TRBV7-9
cdr3_nt: TGTGCCAGCAGCTTGGCTCTACAGGGTCAAGAGACCCAGTACTTC
cdr3_aa: CASSLALQGQETQYF

d_call: TRBD1
j_call: TRBJ1-4
clone_size: many
v_call: TRBV5-6
cdr3_nt: TGTGCCAGCAGCTTGGTAAACAGGGGCGAACTGTTTTTT
cdr3_aa: CASSLVNRGELFF

d_call: .
j_call: TRBJ2-1
clone_size: .
v_call: TRBV7-6
cdr3_nt: TGTGCCAGCAGCTTAGCGGGGGGCCTTGGCCCCAATTACAATGAGCAGTTCTTC
cdr3_aa: CASSLAGGLGPNYNEQFF

d_call: .
j_call: TRBJ2-5
clone_size: many
v_call: TRBV27
cdr3_nt: TGTGCCAGCAGTTTGTTGGACGGGAGTGAGGAGACCCAGTACTTC
cdr3_aa: CASSLLDGSEETQYF

d_call: TRBD2
j_call: TRBJ2-3
clone_size: .
v_call: TRBV13
cdr3_nt: TGTGCCAGCAGCTTAGCGGGGGGGCGCACAGATACGCAGTATTTT
cdr3_aa: CASSLAGGRTDTQYF

d_call: .
j_call: TRBJ2-7
clone_size: many
v_call: TRBV28
cdr3_nt: TGTGCCAGCACCCATAGGGTAGCCACGGACGGTACCTACGAGCAGTACTTC
cdr3_aa: CASTHRVATDGTYEQYF

d_call: TRBD2
j_call: TRBJ2-3
clone_size: many
v_call: TRBV7-9
cdr3_nt: TGTGCCAGCAGCCCCAGGACTAGCGGGAGGGCCCCAGATACGCAGTATTTT
cdr3_aa: CASSPRTSGRAPDTQYF

d_call: TRBD2
j_call: TRBJ2-7
clone_size: many
v_call: TRBV5-6
cdr3_nt: TGTGCCAGCAGCAGTAGCGGGAGCAGAAACGAGCAGTACTTC
cdr3_aa: CASSSSGSRNEQYF

d_call: .
j_call: TRBJ1-5
clone_size: many
v_call: TRBV6-2/TRBV6-3
cdr3_nt: TGTGCCAGCACCAACTGGGGTGGACAGCCCCAGCATTTT
cdr3_aa: CASTNWGGQPQHF

d_call: .
j_call: TRBJ2-3
clone_size: many
v_call: TRBV7-2
cdr3_nt: TGTGCCAGCAGCCCGCGTTTAGGTGGCACAGATACGCAGTATTTT
cdr3_aa: CASSPRLGGTDTQYF

d_call: .
j_call: TRBJ2-5
clone_size: .
v_call: TRBV28
cdr3_nt: TGTGCCAGCAGTTGGGGAAAACGACCCCAAGAGACCCAGTGCTTC
cdr3_aa: CASSWGKRPQETQCF

d_call: TRBD2
j_call: TRBJ2-2
clone_size: many
v_call: TRBV15
cdr3_nt: TGTGCCACCAGCAGATCGGGACTAGAGACCGGGGAGCTGTTTTTT
cdr3_aa: CATSRSGLETGELFF

d_call: TRBD1
j_call: TRBJ1-1
clone_size: .
v_call: TRBV12-3/TRBV12-4
cdr3_nt: TGTGCCAGCAGTATGGACAGGTACACTGAAGCTTTCTTT
cdr3_aa: CASSMDRYTEAFF

d_call: TRBD2
j_call: TRBJ2-7
clone_size: many
v_call: TRBV12-3/TRBV12-4
cdr3_nt: TGTGCCAGCAGTTTTGGGGGGGACTACGAGCAGTACTTC
cdr3_aa: CASSFGGDYEQYF

d_call: .
j_call: TRBJ2-7
clone_size: many
v_call: TRBV9
cdr3_nt: TGTGCCAGCAGCGTAGACCCTTCGGGCTACGAGCAGTACTTC
cdr3_aa: CASSVDPSGYEQYF

d_call: TRBD1
j_call: TRBJ1-1
clone_size: many
v_call: TRBV7-9
cdr3_nt: TGTGCCAGCAGCTCCCAGCCTACAGGGGCGAACACTGAAGCTTTCTTT
cdr3_aa: CASSSQPTGANTEAFF

d_call: TRBD2
j_call: TRBJ2-7
clone_size: many
v_call: TRBV19
cdr3_nt: TGTGCCAGTAGTTCCCTGCTAGCGGCCGTACTCTACGAGCAGTACTTC
cdr3_aa: CASSSLLAAVLYEQYF

d_call: .
j_call: TRBJ1-2
clone_size: many
v_call: TRBV5-8
cdr3_nt: TGTGCCAGCAGCTTGGAGGGGACGGTTCGAGGCTACACCTTC
cdr3_aa: CASSLEGTVRGYTF

d_call: .
j_call: TRBJ2-1
clone_size: .
v_call: TRBV20-1
cdr3_nt: TGCAGTGCTAGAGATGAGAGAAGCTCCTACAATGAGCAGTTCTTC
cdr3_aa: CSARDERSSYNEQFF

d_call: .
j_call: TRBJ2-4
clone_size: many
v_call: TRBV5-1
cdr3_nt: TGTGCCAGCAGCTTGGAAGGGCTAAACATTCAGTACTTC
cdr3_aa: CASSLEGLNIQYF

d_call: TRBD1
j_call: TRBJ1-2
clone_size: many
v_call: TRBV4-1
cdr3_nt: TGCGCCAGCAGCCAATCAGCAGGGGGAGGCTACACCTTC
cdr3_aa: CASSQSAGGGYTF

d_call: TRBD1
j_call: TRBJ1-1
clone_size: many
v_call: TRBV6-5
cdr3_nt: TGTGCCAGCAGTTACTCCGGGACAGCGGGAATAGGTACTGAAGCTTTCTTT
cdr3_aa: CASSYSGTAGIGTEAFF

d_call: .
j_call: TRBJ1-5
clone_size: many
v_call: TRBV12-3/TRBV12-4
cdr3_nt: TGTGCCAGCGGGAGCGGAGCAGGGAACAATCAGCCCCAGCATTTT
cdr3_aa: CASGSGAGNNQPQHF

d_call: TRBD1
j_call: TRBJ2-5
clone_size: many
v_call: TRBV7-2
cdr3_nt: TGTGCCAGCAGCTTAAGGGCCAAGGGGGCGGGAGAGACCCAGTACTTC
cdr3_aa: CASSLRAKGAGETQYF

d_call: TRBD2
j_call: TRBJ2-6
clone_size: many
v_call: TRBV2
cdr3_nt: TGTGCCAGCAGCGGGCTAGCGGGAGAGTTTGGGGCCAACGTCCTGACTTTC
cdr3_aa: CASSGLAGEFGANVLTF

d_call: .
j_call: TRBJ2-2
clone_size: many
v_call: TRBV19
cdr3_nt: TGTGCCAGTATCATCAGGGTTAACACCGGGGAGCTGTTTTTT
cdr3_aa: CASIIRVNTGELFF

d_call: .
j_call: TRBJ2-2
clone_size: .
v_call: TRBV24-1
cdr3_nt: TGTGCCACCAGTGATATGACTTTGTCCGGGGAGCTGTTTTTT
cdr3_aa: CATSDMTLSGELFF

d_call: .
j_call: TRBJ1-6
clone_size: many
v_call: TRBV29-1
cdr3_nt: TGCAGCGTTGAACCCCCGGGTCGACGGTCACCCCTCCACTTT
cdr3_aa: CSVEPPGRRSPLHF

d_call: .
j_call: TRBJ2-2
clone_size: many
v_call: TRBV18
cdr3_nt: TGTGCCAGCTCACCTCGGACCGGGGAGCTGTTTTTT
cdr3_aa: CASSPRTGELFF

d_call: TRBD2
j_call: TRBJ2-1
clone_size: many
v_call: TRBV7-2
cdr3_nt: TGTGCCAGCAGCTACTCGAGTAGCGGGGCCTTAGAGCAGTTCTTC
cdr3_aa: CASSYSSSGALEQFF